The rows below give T cell receptor beta chains drawn from one sample of a study of blood T cell repertoires in COVID-19. The table came from immunoSEQ multiplex PCR; TCRdb's copy has only in-frame clones and leaves some out. The sample has a few hundred thousand clones, about 90% seen once; the top ten hold approximately 3%. The sample comprised PBMCs or T cells enriched from blood (not recorded which). The receptors here all came from a woman aged 25 to 39 who had recovered from COVID-19. Both conserved end residues are part of each CDR3. The D gene is left open where the match is weak. Size tells how often a clone was seen (once, few, many) or the class of an expanded clone, and some rows leave it out.

CDR3 protein	CDR3 DNA	D gene	clone size	V gene	J gene	CDR3 length
CAWRGQMNTEAFF	TGTGCCTGGAGGGGACAGATGAACACTGAAGCTTTCTTT	TRBD1	few	TRBV30	TRBJ1-1	13
CASSWGQGAAGELFF	TGTGCCAGCAGCTGGGGACAGGGGGCGGCCGGGGAGCTGTTTTTT	TRBD1	NA	TRBV5-4	TRBJ2-2	15
CASLAGGQTEAFF	TGTGCCAGCCTCGCGGGCGGGCAAACTGAAGCTTTCTTT	NA	NA	TRBV2	TRBJ1-1	13
CASSPREGAGTNEKLFF	TGTGCCAGCAGCCCTAGAGAGGGGGCAGGGACTAATGAAAAACTGTTTTTT	TRBD1	few	TRBV7-6	TRBJ1-4	17
CASSLGGGETQYF	TGTGCCAGCAGCTTAGGGGGGGGAGAGACGCAGTATTTT	TRBD2	NA	TRBV11-2	TRBJ2-3	13
CASSNQPQGTSYEQYF	TGTGCCAGCAGCAATCAACCCCAGGGGACGTCCTACGAGCAGTACTTC	NA	NA	TRBV11-1	TRBJ2-7	16
CAWSRSYNSPLHF	TGTGCCTGGAGCCGGTCCTATAATTCACCCCTCCACTTT	NA	once	TRBV30	TRBJ1-6	13
CASREPGTGLYEQYF	TGTGCCAGCAGAGAACCCGGGACAGGGTTGTACGAGCAGTACTTC	TRBD1	NA	TRBV28	TRBJ2-7	15
CASSERGGLNSPLHF	TGTGCCAGCAGTGAAAGGGGAGGGCTAAATTCACCCCTCCACTTT	NA	NA	TRBV2	TRBJ1-6	15
CASRHLANYGYTF	TGTGCCAGCAGGCATCTAGCTAACTATGGCTACACCTTC	NA	NA	TRBV6-5	TRBJ1-2	13
CASSASMAGVGQPQHF	TGTGCCAGCTCAGCAAGTATGGCAGGGGTGGGGCAGCCCCAGCATTTT	NA	once	TRBV18	TRBJ1-5	16
CASSSLEGQGPYEQYF	TGTGCCAGCAGCTCCTTGGAGGGACAGGGGCCCTACGAGCAGTACTTC	TRBD1	NA	TRBV7-9	TRBJ2-7	16
CASSQGLAGGPGEQYF	TGTGCCAGCAGCCAAGGACTAGCGGGAGGGCCCGGGGAGCAGTACTTC	TRBD2	NA	TRBV3-1/TRBV3-2	TRBJ2-7	16
CATSGPRDRVNEQYF	TGTGCCACCAGTGGACCCCGGGACAGGGTTAACGAGCAGTACTTC	TRBD1	NA	TRBV24-1	TRBJ2-7	15
CASSFGLANEQFF	TGTGCCAGCAGCTTTGGACTAGCAAATGAGCAGTTCTTC	TRBD2	NA	TRBV7-2	TRBJ2-1	13
CASSEDSSGNTIYF	TGTGCCAGCAGTGAAGATAGCTCTGGAAACACCATATATTTT	NA	NA	TRBV6-1	TRBJ1-3	14
CASSPSGLGNQPQHF	TGTGCCAGCAGCCCCTCAGGGTTGGGCAATCAGCCCCAGCATTTT	NA	NA	TRBV5-6	TRBJ1-5	15
CASSQTRGQPQHF	TGTGCCAGTAGTCAAACCCGAGGGCAGCCCCAGCATTTT	NA	NA	TRBV19	TRBJ1-5	13
CASSSGIDTEAFF	TGTGCCAGTAGTTCAGGGATAGACACTGAAGCTTTCTTT	NA	few	TRBV19	TRBJ1-1	13
CASAGALNEKLFF	TGTGCCAGCGCGGGGGCCCTAAATGAAAAACTGTTTTTT	NA	few	TRBV7-9	TRBJ1-4	13
CASSFTGTGIYGYTF	TGTGCCAGCAGTTTTACCGGGACAGGGATATATGGCTACACCTTC	TRBD1	NA	TRBV27	TRBJ1-2	15
CASSQHLGLAESYEQYF	TGTGCCAGCAGCCAACACTTAGGCCTAGCGGAATCCTACGAGCAGTACTTC	TRBD2	NA	TRBV4-2	TRBJ2-7	17
CASSPLHRRELPEGILSGYTF	TGCGCCAGCAGCCCCCTTCATAGGCGAGAACTACCCGAAGGAATTTTGTCTGGCTACACCTTC	NA	NA	TRBV4-1	TRBJ1-2	21
CASSFLETSGREYF	TGTGCCAGCAGCTTTCTTGAGACTAGCGGGAGAGAGTACTTC	TRBD2	NA	TRBV5-8	TRBJ2-4	14
CASSLRGAGNTGELFF	TGTGCCAGCAGCTTACGAGGGGCGGGAAATACCGGGGAGCTGTTTTTT	NA	NA	TRBV7-8	TRBJ2-2	16
CASSLSAGTTNYGYTF	TGTGCCAGCAGCCTCTCGGCGGGAACTACTAACTATGGCTACACCTTC	NA	once	TRBV9	TRBJ1-2	16
CASSVGTGGRAGELFF	TGTGCCAGCAGCGTAGGGACGGGAGGCCGAGCTGGGGAGCTGTTTTTT	TRBD2	NA	TRBV9	TRBJ2-2	16
CASSVGQIPMNTEAFF	TGTGCCAGCAGCGTAGGACAGATCCCTATGAACACTGAAGCTTTCTTT	NA	NA	TRBV9	TRBJ1-1	16
CASSPQGPYNEQFF	TGTGCCAGCAGTCCACAGGGCCCTTACAATGAGCAGTTCTTC	NA	NA	TRBV5-4	TRBJ2-1	14
CASSQAGLAGVAQYF	TGTGCCAGCAGCCAAGCGGGACTAGCGGGAGTCGCGCAGTACTTC	TRBD2	NA	TRBV14	TRBJ2-7	15
CASSVGSGDNEQFF	TGTGCCAGCAGCGTAGGATCAGGGGACAATGAGCAGTTCTTC	NA	NA	TRBV9	TRBJ2-1	14
CASSPRQGASQPQHF	TGTGCCAGCAGCCCGCGACAGGGGGCGAGTCAGCCCCAGCATTTT	TRBD1	NA	TRBV28	TRBJ1-5	15
CASSLLVAGAYNEQFF	TGTGCCAGCAGCCTTTTGGTAGCGGGAGCTTACAATGAGCAGTTCTTC	TRBD2	NA	TRBV11-2	TRBJ2-1	16
CASRKTGIQSRGQYF	TGTGCCAGCAGGAAGACCGGGATACAAAGCCGGGGGCAGTACTTC	NA	once	TRBV27	TRBJ2-7	15
CASSMEQGNYGYTF	TGTGCCAGTAGTATGGAACAGGGGAACTATGGCTACACCTTC	TRBD1	NA	TRBV19	TRBJ1-2	14
CATSRGSGTGGNSPLHF	TGTGCCACCAGCAGGGGCTCCGGGACAGGGGGCAATTCACCCCTCCACTTT	TRBD1	NA	TRBV15	TRBJ1-6	17
CASSPREAGIENTQYF	TGTGCCAGCAGCCCTAGGGAAGCGGGGATTGAAAATACGCAGTATTTT	TRBD2	NA	TRBV11-2	TRBJ2-3	16
CASSSSKWGVLNTEAFF	TGTGCCAGCAGCTCCAGCAAATGGGGGGTGTTGAACACTGAAGCTTTCTTT	NA	NA	TRBV7-9	TRBJ1-1	17
CASSRKSGGQLPQETQYF	TGTGCCAGCAGCCGCAAGAGTGGTGGACAATTACCTCAAGAGACCCAGTACTTC	NA	NA	TRBV7-6	TRBJ2-5	18
CAWIASGNHYGYTF	TGTGCCTGGATCGCATCCGGGAACCACTATGGCTACACCTTC	NA	once	TRBV30	TRBJ1-2	14
CASGLLLGSSNEQFF	TGTGCTAGTGGTCTCTTACTAGGGTCTAGCAATGAGCAGTTCTTC	NA	NA	TRBV12-5	TRBJ2-1	15
CASSPGRQENQPQHF	TGTGCCAGCAGTCCCGGACGACAGGAGAATCAGCCCCAGCATTTT	NA	NA	TRBV27	TRBJ1-5	15
CAISTTQGNYGYTF	TGTGCCATCTCCACAACACAGGGGAACTATGGCTACACCTTC	TRBD1	NA	TRBV10-3	TRBJ1-2	14
CAWSVILRQGYNEQFF	TGTGCCTGGAGTGTAATCCTGAGACAGGGTTACAATGAGCAGTTCTTC	TRBD1	NA	TRBV30	TRBJ2-1	16
CASSPGTVTGLGYTF	TGTGCCAGCTCACCGGGGACAGTCACGGGCCTTGGCTACACCTTC	TRBD1	NA	TRBV18	TRBJ1-2	15
CASSPRASTDTQYF	TGTGCCAGCAGCCCTCGAGCTAGCACAGATACGCAGTATTTT	NA	NA	TRBV7-2	TRBJ2-3	14
CASSSRTGGVNTEAFF	TGTGCCAGCAGCTCACGGACAGGGGGCGTGAACACTGAAGCTTTCTTT	TRBD1	NA	TRBV11-2	TRBJ1-1	16
CASSTSTDTQYF	TGTGCCAGCTCAACTAGCACAGATACGCAGTATTTT	NA	NA	TRBV5-5	TRBJ2-3	12
CASSLGLNSEAFF	TGCGCCAGCAGCTTGGGTCTAAACTCTGAAGCTTTCTTT	NA	NA	TRBV5-1	TRBJ1-1	13
CASSHGGINEQFF	TGTGCCAGCAGCCACGGGGGTATCAATGAGCAGTTCTTC	NA	NA	TRBV12-3/TRBV12-4	TRBJ2-1	13
CASSLEAPIYEQYF	TGCGCCAGCAGCTTGGAAGCGCCGATTTACGAGCAGTACTTC	NA	NA	TRBV5-1	TRBJ2-7	14
CASRDTGGKDSPLHF	TGCGCCAGCAGAGATACAGGGGGTAAGGATTCACCCCTCCACTTT	TRBD1	NA	TRBV10-2	TRBJ1-6	15
CASSVGGGRSEKLFF	TGTGCCAGCAGCGTAGGAGGGGGCCGGAGCGAAAAACTGTTTTTT	TRBD1	NA	TRBV9	TRBJ1-4	15